The entry below describes one T cell receptor (beta chain). Its antigen is not known. This sample was taken from a study of monozygotic twins with inflammatory bowel disease. General study findings and limits: IBD patients share fewer clonotypes with other people than healthy twins do, especially with disease activity.

It was approximately 3,700 ng of total RNA that each TCR library used. Eight cDNA synthesis reactions were run for every sample. The template-switching step introduced UMIs that carried a 6-nucleotide sample barcode. For each CDR3 protein, TCRdb gives one entry from its re-call of the 5' RACE reads, without DNA. The table for this sample gives 400,000 to 500,000 distinct CDR3 sequences. Germline assignment: CDR1 SGHNT and CDR2 YYREEE (reference sequence). The CDR3 spans 16 residues. The sequence was collected from a human donor with ulcerative colitis or Crohn's disease, or a healthy co-twin of an affected twin (not recorded which). Specimen: blood. The genes are TRBV5-4 and TRBJ2-2; TCRdb picks TRBD1, but there is no DNA to check that call. The CDR3 here is CASSAGVDKNTGELFF.